The 19 T cell receptor beta chains below come from one sample, sequenced in a study of blood T cell repertoires in COVID-19. Sequenced by immunoSEQ multiplex PCR; TCRdb stores in-frame clones only, minus some. The sample shows 100,000 to 150,000 clones, nearly 90% of them seen only once. The sequenced sample consisted of peripheral blood. These receptors were taken from a woman of 80 years or more with acute or convalescent COVID-19.

The rearrangement joins TRBV7-2 to TRBJ1-5; 7 bases are shared with TRBD1. V lost 3 bases, J lost 4 bases, and 3 bases stayed unmatched. CDR1 and CDR2 from the germline V gene are SGHTA and FQGNSA. This CDR3 region has 14 residues. The CDR3 nucleotides are TGTGCCAGCAGCTTGGACAGGTGGAATCAGCCCCAGCATTTT. Translated, it gives CASSLDRWNQPQHF.

This clone occurred a few times. J is TRBJ2-1 and V is TRBV7-3; no clear D. Germline assignment: CDR1 SGHTA and CDR2 FQGTGA. The ends were cut back, 2 bases at V and 7 bases at J, with 9 bases in the middle. The CDR3 has 13 amino acids. The CDR3 DNA is TGTGCCAGCAGCTTATCGAACACGAATGAGCAGTTCTTC. Residues: CASSLSNTNEQFF. Together with reference TRBV7-3 and TRBJ2-1, the CDR3 gives the full variable domain: GAGVSQTPSNKVTEKGKYVELRCDPISGHTALYWYRQSLGQGPEFLIYFQGTGAADDSGLPNDRFFAVRPEGSVSTLKIQRTERGDSAVYLCASSLSNTNEQFFGPGTRLTVL.

The rearrangement joins TRBV28 to TRBJ1-5, with D possibly being TRBD1 (6 bases). This CDR3 is built from 13 residues. The germline V and J ends were trimmed by 7 bases and 3 bases, with 10 bases remaining between them. Germline V gene lookup returns CDR1 MDHEN and CDR2 SYDVKM. The CDR3 nucleotides are TGTGCCAGCATACAGGGCCCCAATCAGCCCCAGCATTTT. Translated, it gives CASIQGPNQPQHF.

The chain combines TRBV4-3 with TRBJ1-2; D perhaps matches TRBD1 (5 bases). Germline lookup yields CDR1 LGHNA and CDR2 YSLEER. The CDR3 extends over 15 amino acids. Trimming stripped 1 base from V and 3 bases from J, with 12 bases between. The CDR3 spells CASSQGPGQHYGYTF. In DNA form, the CDR3 reads TGCGCCAGCAGCCAAGGGCCAGGGCAACACTATGGCTACACCTTC.

The chain uses TRBV4-2 and TRBJ2-7; TRBD2 might be the D (5 bases). Germline CDR1 is LGHNA and CDR2 is YNFKEQ. Trimming took off 2 bases at V and 2 bases at J, with 13 bases between the two ends. CDR3 size: 15 residues. The CDR3, as DNA: TGTGCCAGCAGCCAAAACGTAGCGCGCACCTACGAGCAGTACTTC. Protein sequence: CASSQNVARTYEQYF.

The chain employs TRBV11-1 and TRBJ2-1; D is unresolved. The CDR3 runs 15 residues. V was shortened by 2 bases and J by 0 bases, with 8 bases between the two germline ends. Germline V lookup: CDR1 SGHAT, CDR2 FQDESV (reference sequence). The CDR3 loop reads CASSLSPGSYNEQFF. CDR3 in DNA: TGTGCCAGCAGCTTATCCCCGGGCTCCTACAATGAGCAGTTCTTC.

The chain joins TRBV9 to TRBJ2-3; TRBD2 agrees at 7 bases. With 4 bases clipped from V and 2 bases from J, the junction kept 4 bases outside the gene matches. CDR3 length equals 14 residues. The germline V gene has CDR1 SGDLS and CDR2 YYNGEE. The CDR3 spells CASSLGLDTDTQYF. The CDR3 nucleotides read TGTGCCAGCAGCTTAGGACTAGACACAGATACGCAGTATTTT. Together with reference TRBV9 and TRBJ2-3, the CDR3 gives the full variable domain: DSGVTQTPKHLITATGQRVTLRCSPRSGDLSVYWYQQSLDQGLQFLIQYYNGEERAKGNILERFSAQQFPDLHSELNLSSLELGDSALYFCASSLGLDTDTQYFGPGTRLTVL.

This sequence joins TRBV19 and TRBJ1-1; 10 nucleotides agree with TRBD1. J was trimmed by 8 bases and V by 6 bases; bases with no gene match: 6. The germline V gene encodes CDR1 LNHDA and CDR2 SQIVND (reference sequence). The CDR3 is 13 residues long. The CDR3 region has the DNA TGTGCCAGTAGGGACCGACAGGGGGCCGAAGCTTTCTTT. Its protein is CASRDRQGAEAFF.

The chain uses TRBV28 and TRBJ2-5; tentatively, D is TRBD1 (5 bases). Trimming took 5 bases from V and 4 from J, leaving 14 bases between them. The CDR3 is made up of 14 amino acids. The germline V gene has CDR1 MDHEN and CDR2 SYDVKM. CDR3 sequence: CASSPSSDRETQYF. The DNA for the CDR3 is TGTGCCAGCAGTCCCTCCTCTGACAGAGAGACCCAGTACTTC.

This chain joins TRBV7-9 and TRBJ1-1; D is undetermined. Trimming removed 5 bases from V and 1 base from J, with 8 bases in between. The germline CDR1 and CDR2 sequences are SEHNR and FQNEAQ (reference sequence). The CDR3 has 13 amino acids. As DNA, the CDR3 is TGTGCCAGCAGCACGATAGAGAACACTGAAGCTTTCTTT. It yields the protein CASSTIENTEAFF.

The sample holds a few counts of this clone. V and J are TRBV5-1 and TRBJ2-2, with 14 bases lining up with TRBD2. This CDR3 contains 21 residues. The V and J ends lost 0 bases and 4 bases, in that order; junction bases with no gene match: 14. Germline V gene sequence: CDR1 SGHRS, CDR2 YFSETQ. CDR3 in DNA: TGCGCCAGCAGCTTGGCCCGTGCCTTCAGTGGGACTAGCGGGGGCACCGGGGAGCTGTTTTTT. The encoded protein is CASSLARAFSGTSGGTGELFF.

The chain uses TRBV6-5 and TRBJ2-3; possibly TRBD2 for D (6 bases). Germline CDR1 reads MNHEY; CDR2 reads SVGAGI. V was shortened by 6 bases and J by 3 bases, with 16 bases between the two germline ends. The CDR3 contains 15 residues. The CDR3: CASSPGAGSTDTQYF. CDR3 coding DNA: TGTGCCAGCAGCCCCGGGGCGGGGAGTACAGATACGCAGTATTTT.

This clone was seen a handful of times. The chain couples TRBV28 to TRBJ1-2; D possibly corresponds to TRBD1 (6 bases). The V end was cut by 4 bases, the J end by 4 bases, with 7 bases between. Germline V gives CDR1 MDHEN, CDR2 SYDVKM. The CDR3 runs 12 residues. This chain's CDR3 is CASSWTAYGYTF. The CDR3 DNA sequence: TGTGCCAGCAGTTGGACAGCCTATGGCTACACCTTC.

The rearrangement links TRBV7-9 to TRBJ1-2; 7 bases are shared with TRBD1. After removal of 5 bases from V and 7 bases from J, the junction contained 1 base not matched to a gene. This CDR3 spans 11 amino acids. Germline lookup yields CDR1 SEHNR and CDR2 FQNEAQ (reference sequence). The CDR3 region is CASSAGGGYTF. The CDR3 DNA reads TGTGCCAGCAGCGCAGGGGGTGGCTACACCTTC.

For the CDR3, the DNA is TGCAGCGTTTCTGCCAGGGGTGTCTATGGCTACACCTTC. Protein sequence: CSVSARGVYGYTF. The chain couples TRBV29-1 to TRBJ1-2, with TRBD1 as a possible D gene (6 bases). In germline, CDR1 is SQVTM, CDR2 ANQGSEA. The CDR3 extends over 13 amino acids. The V and J ends lost 5 bases and 4 bases respectively, with 14 bases between them.

V gene TRBV5-6 combines with J gene TRBJ2-7, with D possibly being TRBD2 (7 bases). Germline V lookup: CDR1 SGHDT, CDR2 YYEEEE. V lost 0 bases to trimming and J lost 2 bases, with 9 bases between them. The CDR3 length is 14 residues. This chain's CDR3 is CASSLAGGAYEQYF. The CDR3 nucleotides are TGTGCCAGCAGCTTGGCGGGGGGCGCCTACGAGCAGTACTTC. The full variable domain, its missing parts supplied by reference TRBV5-6 and TRBJ2-7, is DAGVTQSPTHLIKTRGQQVTLRCSPKSGHDTVSWYQQALGQGPQFIFQYYEEEERQRGNFPDRFSGHQFPNYSSELNVNALLLGDSALYLCASSLAGGAYEQYFGPGTRLTVT.

This sequence joins TRBV11-1 and TRBJ2-2; 7 bases match TRBD1. CDR1 SGHAT and CDR2 FQDESV come from the germline V gene (reference sequence). The CDR3 consists of 16 residues. Germline trimming cut 0 bases from V and 0 bases from J; bases unmatched to any gene: 1. The CDR3 loop reads CASSLAGTANTGELFF. The CDR3 region has the DNA TGTGCCAGCAGCTTAGCAGGGACAGCGAACACCGGGGAGCTGTTTTTT.

The V call is TRBV7-6, the J call TRBJ2-7, with 12 positions matching TRBD2. The germline CDR1 and CDR2 sequences are SGHVS and FNYEAQ. The CDR3 totals 16 residues. Trimming cost V 5 bases and J 2 bases; bases outside gene matches: 7. CDR3 DNA: TGTGCCAGCAGCCGGAACCCTAGCGGGAGGGCCTACGAGCAGTACTTC. Translation: CASSRNPSGRAYEQYF.

The rearrangement uses TRBV11-3 and TRBJ2-3; D may be TRBD1 (5 bases). This CDR3 has 17 amino acids. Germline V gene data show CDR1 as SGHNT and CDR2 as YENEEA. V shed 0 bases and J shed 1 base, with 14 bases lying between them. In DNA form, the CDR3 reads TGTGCCAGCAGCTTAGACCGCCAGGGAACTGGCACAGATACGCAGTATTTT. Translation: CASSLDRQGTGTDTQYF.